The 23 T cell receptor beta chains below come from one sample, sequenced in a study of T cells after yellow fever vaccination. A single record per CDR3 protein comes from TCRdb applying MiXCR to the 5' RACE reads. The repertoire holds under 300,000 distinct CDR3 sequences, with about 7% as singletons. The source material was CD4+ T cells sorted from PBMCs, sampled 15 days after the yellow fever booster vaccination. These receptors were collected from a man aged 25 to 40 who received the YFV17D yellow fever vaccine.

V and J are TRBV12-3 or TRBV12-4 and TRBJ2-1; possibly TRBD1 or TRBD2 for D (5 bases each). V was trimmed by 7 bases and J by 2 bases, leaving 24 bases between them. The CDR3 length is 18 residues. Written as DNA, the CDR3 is TGTGCCAGCAATCCGCAACGGGGCCTCCTTTATACCTACAATGAGCAGTTCTTC. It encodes CASNPQRGLLYTYNEQFF.

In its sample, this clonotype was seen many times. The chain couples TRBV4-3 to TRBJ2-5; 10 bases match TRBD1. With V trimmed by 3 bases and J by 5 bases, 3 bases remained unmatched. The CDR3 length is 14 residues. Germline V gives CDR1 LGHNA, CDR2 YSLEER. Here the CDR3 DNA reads TGCGCCAGCAGCCAGGGACAGGGGAGGGAGACCCAGTACTTC. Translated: CASSQGQGRETQYF.

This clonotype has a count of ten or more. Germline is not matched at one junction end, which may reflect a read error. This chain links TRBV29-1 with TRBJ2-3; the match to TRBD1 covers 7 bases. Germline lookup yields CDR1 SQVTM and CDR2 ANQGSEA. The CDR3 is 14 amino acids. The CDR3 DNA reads TGCAGCGTAGCCCCGACAGGGTTCACAAATACGCAGTATTTT. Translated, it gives CSVAPTGFTNTQYF.

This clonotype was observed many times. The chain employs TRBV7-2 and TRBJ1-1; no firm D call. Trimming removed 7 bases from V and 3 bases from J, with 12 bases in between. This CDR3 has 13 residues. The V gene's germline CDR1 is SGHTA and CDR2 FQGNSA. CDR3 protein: CASMGSPYTEAFF. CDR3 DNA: TGTGCCAGCATGGGGAGCCCCTACACTGAAGCTTTCTTT. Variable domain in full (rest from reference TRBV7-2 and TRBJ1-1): GAGVSQSPSNKVTEKGKDVELRCDPISGHTALYWYRQSLGQGLEFLIYFQGNSAPDKSGLPSDRFSAERTGGSVSTLTIQRTQQEDSAVYLCASMGSPYTEAFFGQGTRLTVV.

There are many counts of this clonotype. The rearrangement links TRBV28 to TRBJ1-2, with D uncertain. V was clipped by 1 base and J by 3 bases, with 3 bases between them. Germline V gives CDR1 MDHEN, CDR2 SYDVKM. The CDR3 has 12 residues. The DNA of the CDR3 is TGTGCCAGCAGTTTATCTGACTATGGCTACACCTTC. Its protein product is CASSLSDYGYTF.

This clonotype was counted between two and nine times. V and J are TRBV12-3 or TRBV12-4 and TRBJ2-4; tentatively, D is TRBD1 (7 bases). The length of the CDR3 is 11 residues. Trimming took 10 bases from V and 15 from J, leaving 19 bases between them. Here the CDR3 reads CATTRDSGLYF. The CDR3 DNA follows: TGTGCCACCACCAGGGACAGCGGGTTGTACTTC.

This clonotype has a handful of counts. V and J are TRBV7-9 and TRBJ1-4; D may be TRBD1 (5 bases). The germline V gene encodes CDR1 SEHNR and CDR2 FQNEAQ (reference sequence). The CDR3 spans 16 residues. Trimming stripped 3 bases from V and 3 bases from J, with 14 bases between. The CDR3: CASSFRDSSANEKLFF. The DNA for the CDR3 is TGTGCCAGCAGCTTCCGCGACAGTTCTGCTAATGAAAAACTGTTTTTT.

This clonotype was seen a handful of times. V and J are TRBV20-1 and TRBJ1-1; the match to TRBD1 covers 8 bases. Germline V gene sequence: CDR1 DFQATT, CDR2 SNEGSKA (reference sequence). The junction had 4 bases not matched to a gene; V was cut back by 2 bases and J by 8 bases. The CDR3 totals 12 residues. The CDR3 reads CSARWTGNEAFF. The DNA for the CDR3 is TGCAGTGCTAGATGGACAGGGAACGAAGCTTTCTTT.

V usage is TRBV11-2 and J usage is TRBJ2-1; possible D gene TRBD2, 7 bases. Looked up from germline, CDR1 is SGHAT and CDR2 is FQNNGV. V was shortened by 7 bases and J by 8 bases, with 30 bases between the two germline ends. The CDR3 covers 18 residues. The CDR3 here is CASTSRLREANEGDEQFF. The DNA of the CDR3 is TGTGCCAGCACCTCAAGGCTCCGGGAGGCAAACGAGGGGGATGAGCAGTTCTTC.

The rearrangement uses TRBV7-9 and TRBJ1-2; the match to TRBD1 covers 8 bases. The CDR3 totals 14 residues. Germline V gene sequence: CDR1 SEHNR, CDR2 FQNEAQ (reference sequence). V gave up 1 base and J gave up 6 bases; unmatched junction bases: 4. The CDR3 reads CASSLGTGNNGYTF. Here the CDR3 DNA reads TGTGCCAGCAGCTTAGGGACAGGGAATAATGGCTACACCTTC.

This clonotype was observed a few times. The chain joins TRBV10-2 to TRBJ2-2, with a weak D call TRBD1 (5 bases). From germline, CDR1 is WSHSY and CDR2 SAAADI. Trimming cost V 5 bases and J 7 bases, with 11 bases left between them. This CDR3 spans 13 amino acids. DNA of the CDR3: TGCGCCAGCAGTCGACAGCCAGACGGGGAGCTGTTTTTT. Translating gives CASSRQPDGELFF.

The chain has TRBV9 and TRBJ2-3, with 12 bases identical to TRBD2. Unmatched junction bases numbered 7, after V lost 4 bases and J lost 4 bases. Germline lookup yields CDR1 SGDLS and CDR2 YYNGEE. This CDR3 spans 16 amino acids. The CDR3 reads CASSLTSGRGSDTQYF. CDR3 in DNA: TGTGCCAGCAGCTTGACTAGCGGGAGAGGATCAGATACGCAGTATTTT.

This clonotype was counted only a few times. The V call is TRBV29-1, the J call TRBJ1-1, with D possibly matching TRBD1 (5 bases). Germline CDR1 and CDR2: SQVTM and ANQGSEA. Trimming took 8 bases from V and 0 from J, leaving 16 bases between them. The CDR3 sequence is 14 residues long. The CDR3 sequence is CSTTVGGMNTEAFF. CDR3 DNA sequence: TGCAGCACCACGGTTGGGGGAATGAACACTGAAGCTTTCTTT.

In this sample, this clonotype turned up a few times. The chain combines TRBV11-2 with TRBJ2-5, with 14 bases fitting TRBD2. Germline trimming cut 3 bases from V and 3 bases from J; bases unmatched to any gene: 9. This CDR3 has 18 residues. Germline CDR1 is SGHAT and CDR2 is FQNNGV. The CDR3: CASSFGTSGSPGEETQYF. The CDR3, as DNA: TGTGCCAGCAGCTTTGGGACTAGCGGGAGTCCCGGAGAAGAGACCCAGTACTTC.

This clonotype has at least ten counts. This chain's CDR3 is CASSIRRGNRNTGELFF. The CDR3 DNA sequence: TGTGCCAGCAGTATCCGTCGGGGCAACCGGAACACCGGGGAGCTGTTTTTT. J is TRBJ2-2 and V is TRBV28, with D perhaps being TRBD1 or TRBD2 (5 bases each). V was clipped by 5 bases and J by 1 base, with 17 bases between them. The CDR3 contains 17 residues. In germline, CDR1 is MDHEN, CDR2 SYDVKM. Filled out from reference TRBV28 and TRBJ2-2, the complete variable domain reads DVKVTQSSRYLVKRTGEKVFLECVQDMDHENMFWYRQDPGLGLRLIYFSYDVKMKEKGDIPEGYSVSREKKERFSLILESASTNQTSMYLCASSIRRGNRNTGELFFGEGSRLTVL.

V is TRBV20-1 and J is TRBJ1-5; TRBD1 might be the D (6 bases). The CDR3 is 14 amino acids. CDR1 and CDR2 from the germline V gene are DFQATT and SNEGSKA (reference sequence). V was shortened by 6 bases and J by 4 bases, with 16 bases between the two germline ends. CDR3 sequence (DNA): TGCAGTGCCTCTACAGGGTCCACGAATCAGCCCCAGCATTTT. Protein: CSASTGSTNQPQHF.

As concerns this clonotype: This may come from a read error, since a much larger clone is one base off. This CDR3 is CASTFSAETQYF. The DNA for the CDR3 is TGTGCCAGCACTTTTAGTGCAGAGACCCAGTACTTC. The rearrangement uses TRBV12-3 or TRBV12-4 and TRBJ2-5; no clear D gene. The germline V and J ends were trimmed by 7 bases and 4 bases, with 10 bases remaining between them. The CDR3 consists of 12 residues.

CDR3 coding DNA: TGTGCCAGCAGATCCGATACAGACCGTTACGAGCAGTACTTC. Protein sequence: CASRSDTDRYEQYF. The rearrangement links TRBV7-9 to TRBJ2-7; unclear D gene. CDR1 and CDR2 from the germline V gene are SEHNR and FQNEAQ (reference sequence). The CDR3 runs 14 residues. Trimming left V 6 bases short and J 4 bases short, with 16 bases between.

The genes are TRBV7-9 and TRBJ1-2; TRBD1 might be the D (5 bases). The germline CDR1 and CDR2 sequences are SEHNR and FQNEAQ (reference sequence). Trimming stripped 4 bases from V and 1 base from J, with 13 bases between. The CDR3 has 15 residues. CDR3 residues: CASSSGGLLNYGYTF. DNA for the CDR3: TGTGCCAGCAGCTCCGGGGGACTCCTTAACTATGGCTACACCTTC.

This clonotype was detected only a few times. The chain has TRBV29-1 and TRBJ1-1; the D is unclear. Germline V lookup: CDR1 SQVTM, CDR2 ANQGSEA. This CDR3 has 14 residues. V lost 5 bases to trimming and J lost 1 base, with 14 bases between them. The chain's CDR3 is CSVWTRISNTEAFF. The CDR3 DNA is TGCAGCGTTTGGACGCGGATTTCGAACACTGAAGCTTTCTTT.

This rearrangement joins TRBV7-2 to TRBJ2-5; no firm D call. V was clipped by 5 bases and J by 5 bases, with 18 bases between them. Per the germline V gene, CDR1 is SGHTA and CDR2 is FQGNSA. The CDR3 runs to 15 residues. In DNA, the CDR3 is TGTGCCAGCAGCGTACTACGGCCGGCCCGGGAGACCCAGTACTTC. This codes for CASSVLRPARETQYF.

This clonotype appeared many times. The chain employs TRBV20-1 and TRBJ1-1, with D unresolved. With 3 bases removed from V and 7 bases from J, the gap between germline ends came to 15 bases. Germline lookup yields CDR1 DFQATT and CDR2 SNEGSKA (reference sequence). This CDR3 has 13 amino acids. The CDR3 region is CSASSTVVFEAFF. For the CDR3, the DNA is TGCAGTGCTAGCTCGACGGTGGTCTTTGAAGCTTTCTTT.

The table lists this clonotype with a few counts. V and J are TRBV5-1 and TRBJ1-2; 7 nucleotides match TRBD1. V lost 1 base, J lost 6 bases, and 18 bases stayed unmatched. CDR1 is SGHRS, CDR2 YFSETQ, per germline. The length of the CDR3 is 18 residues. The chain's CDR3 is CASSLSWVTTGVGDGYTF. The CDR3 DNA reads TGCGCCAGCAGCTTGTCATGGGTTACTACAGGGGTAGGTGATGGCTACACCTTC. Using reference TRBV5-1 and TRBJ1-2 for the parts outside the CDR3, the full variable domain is KAGVTQTPRYLIKTRGQQVTLSCSPISGHRSVSWYQQTPGQGLQFLFEYFSETQRNKGNFPGRFSGRQFSNSRSEMNVSTLELGDSALYLCASSLSWVTTGVGDGYTFGSGTRLTVV.